These 27 T cell receptor beta chains came from one sample sequenced in a study of blood T cell repertoires in COVID-19. Some clones are missing from TCRdb's copy, which holds only in-frame ones; the method was immunoSEQ multiplex PCR. The table lists around 170,000 clones, over 80% of them singletons. Sequenced material: peripheral blood. The source is a woman in her thirties or forties with acute or convalescent COVID-19.

This clone appeared a single time. This chain connects TRBV2 to TRBJ1-2, with unresolved D. This CDR3 has 13 amino acids. Germline-derived CDR1 and CDR2 are SNHLY and FYNNEI. V was shortened by 2 bases and J by 1 base, with 5 bases between the two germline ends. The CDR3 DNA reads as TGTGCCAGCAGTGAACGGGGTAACTATGGCTACACCTTC. Translation: CASSERGNYGYTF. The whole variable domain, filled in from reference TRBV2 and TRBJ1-2, reads EPEVTQTPSHQVTQMGQEVILRCVPISNHLYFYWYRQILGQKVEFLVSFYNNEISEKSEIFDDQFSVERPDGSNFTLKIRSTKLEDSAMYFCASSERGNYGYTFGSGTRLTVV.

The J gene is TRBJ1-2, the V gene TRBV7-2; tentative D call: TRBD1 (6 bases). Between the trimmed V and J ends, which lost 3 bases and 9 bases, there was a span of 14 bases. This CDR3 has 13 residues. Germline values: CDR1 SGHTA, CDR2 FQGNSA. In DNA, the CDR3 is TGTGCCAGCAGCTTGGCCGACAGGTCCCGCTACACCTTC. Amino acids: CASSLADRSRYTF. Full variable domain (rest looked up from reference TRBV7-2 and TRBJ1-2): GAGVSQSPSNKVTEKGKDVELRCDPISGHTALYWYRQSLGQGLEFLIYFQGNSAPDKSGLPSDRFSAERTGGSVSTLTIQRTQQEDSAVYLCASSLADRSRYTFGSGTRLTVV.

The V gene is TRBV20-1, the J gene TRBJ2-4; 8 bases fit TRBD2. Unmatched junction bases numbered 19, after V lost 3 bases and J lost 0 bases. Looked up from germline, CDR1 is DFQATT and CDR2 is SNEGSKA (reference sequence). This CDR3 comprises 20 residues. CDR3 sequence (DNA): TGCAGTGCTAGTGTTTTGCCGAAGCGGGGGACGATACTAGCCAAAAACATTCAGTACTTC. Protein product: CSASVLPKRGTILAKNIQYF.

The rearrangement uses TRBV6-5 and TRBJ2-7, with 9 bases that match TRBD1. The CDR3 length is 14 residues. Germline V gene data show CDR1 as MNHEY and CDR2 as SVGAGI. J gave up 6 bases and V 3 bases, and 6 bases lay outside the gene matches. The CDR3 bases are TGTGCCAGCAGTTATTCGGGACAGGGTATCGAGCAGTACTTC. Encoded protein: CASSYSGQGIEQYF.

This clone was seen just once. The CDR3 loop reads CASSYSTGEAFF. CDR3 sequence (DNA): TGTGCCAGCAGTTACTCGACGGGTGAAGCTTTCTTT. The V and J genes are TRBV6-5 and TRBJ1-1; D not resolved. Germline CDR1 is MNHEY and CDR2 is SVGAGI. V was cut by 0 bases and J by 7 bases, with 6 bases left in between. CDR3 size: 12 residues.

In its sample, this clone was seen a few times. V and J are TRBV5-1 and TRBJ2-3, with 7 positions matching TRBD1. This CDR3 is built from 14 residues. V lost 6 bases and J lost 3; bases outside the gene matches: 7. Germline CDR1 and CDR2: SGHRS and YFSETQ. CDR3 sequence reads: CASKGDRATDTQYF. The CDR3 DNA reads as TGCGCCAGCAAGGGGGACAGAGCTACAGATACGCAGTATTTT.

The CDR3 DNA sequence: TGTGCCAGCAGCCAAGAAGGGCGGGGGCCGGGTGAAAAACTGTTTTTT. It yields the protein CASSQEGRGPGEKLFF. This chain connects TRBV14 to TRBJ1-4; D is perhaps TRBD1 (6 bases). CDR3 length equals 16 residues. The germline V and J ends were trimmed by 0 bases and 7 bases, with 15 bases remaining between them. CDR1 is SGHDN and CDR2 is FVKESK in the germline V gene.

The rearrangement links TRBV19 to TRBJ1-5; D uncertain. The CDR3 runs 12 residues. The V gene lost 6 bases and the J gene lost 6 bases, with 9 bases spanning the gap. Germline-derived CDR1 and CDR2 are LNHDA and SQIVND (reference sequence). The CDR3 DNA reads TGTGCCAGTAGGCCCCCCAGTCAGCCCCAGCATTTT. This translates into CASRPPSQPQHF.

The V gene is TRBV12-3 or TRBV12-4, the J gene TRBJ2-1, with 8 bases fitting TRBD1. The CDR3 covers 13 residues. Trimming at V came to 3 bases and at J to 9 bases, leaving 4 bases not matched to a gene. The CDR3 nucleotides read TGTGCCAGCAGTTTCTTACAGGGGGTTGAGCAGTTCTTC. Protein sequence: CASSFLQGVEQFF.

V and J are TRBV7-8 and TRBJ2-1, with D tentatively TRBD1 (8 bases). Germline V CDR1 and CDR2: SGHVS, FQNEAQ. Between the trimmed V and J ends, which lost 5 bases and 3 bases, there was a span of 32 bases. The CDR3 is made up of 21 amino acids. CDR3 protein: CASSENDRGVLAGAHYNEQFF. The CDR3 DNA reads as TGTGCCAGCAGCGAAAATGACAGGGGAGTTTTGGCGGGAGCCCACTACAATGAGCAGTTCTTC.

This chain uses TRBV4-1 with TRBJ2-7; 15 bases align to TRBD2. With V trimmed by 3 bases and J by 7 bases, 7 bases remained unmatched. The CDR3 has 16 amino acids. Germline V gives CDR1 MGHRA, CDR2 YSYEKL. The CDR3 sequence is CASSHEGTSGRREQYF. The CDR3 bases are TGCGCCAGCAGCCACGAGGGGACTAGCGGGAGGCGGGAGCAGTACTTC.

The CDR3 nucleotides are TGTGCCAGCAGTATGAACAGATACAATGAGCAGTTCTTC. Protein product: CASSMNRYNEQFF. The chain links TRBV5-4 to TRBJ2-1; D not certain. Germline V gene lookup returns CDR1 SGHNT and CDR2 YYREEE (reference sequence). The CDR3 spans 13 residues. Trimming cost V 5 bases and J 4 bases, with 10 bases left between them.

The V gene is TRBV5-1, the J gene TRBJ2-1, with TRBD2 as a possible D gene (6 bases). The V gene's germline CDR1 is SGHRS and CDR2 YFSETQ. V dropped 4 bases and J dropped 10 bases, with 18 bases sitting between them. The CDR3 runs to 14 residues. The CDR3 nucleotides are TGCGCCAGCAGCCCGGGACTTCCTGCTTGGGAGCAGTTCTTC. This gives the protein CASSPGLPAWEQFF.

The rearrangement uses TRBV6-5 and TRBJ1-2; D uncertain. Germline CDR1 reads MNHEY; CDR2 reads SVGAGI. The ends were cut back, 8 bases at V and 1 base at J, with 11 bases in the middle. CDR3 length equals 13 residues. This CDR3 is CASGVGDNYGYTF. The CDR3 DNA sequence: TGTGCCAGCGGGGTCGGGGATAACTATGGCTACACCTTC.

This clone has only one observation. V gene TRBV29-1 combines with J gene TRBJ2-3; D may be TRBD2 (5 bases). Trimming pared 8 bases from V and 1 base from J, leaving 13 bases between. The CDR3 sequence is 13 residues long. Germline V CDR1 and CDR2: SQVTM, ANQGSEA. The CDR3 nucleotides are TGCAGCATTCGGACTGCGGGCACAGATACGCAGTATTTT. Translated, it gives CSIRTAGTDTQYF.

The chain couples TRBV7-2 to TRBJ2-3, with D perhaps matching TRBD2 (5 bases). Germline CDR1 reads SGHTA; CDR2 reads FQGNSA. Trimming took 2 bases from V and 5 from J, leaving 23 bases between them. This CDR3 has 18 residues. As DNA, the CDR3 is TGTGCCAGCAGCTTATTAGAGTTGTCCCGGGAAGAGGGAGATACGCAGTATTTT. It encodes CASSLLELSREEGDTQYF.

The rearrangement uses TRBV7-2 and TRBJ2-7; TRBD2 matches at 7 bases. V was clipped by 2 bases and J by 2 bases; unmatched bases: 9. The germline V gene has CDR1 SGHTA and CDR2 FQGNSA. There are 16 residues in the CDR3. The CDR3 region has the DNA TGTGCCAGCAGCTTAAAGGGCGGGAGAATGGCCTACGAGCAGTACTTC. The encoded protein is CASSLKGGRMAYEQYF.

The rearrangement joins TRBV19 to TRBJ2-7, with TRBD1 matching 10 bases. There are 14 residues in the CDR3. The germline CDR1 and CDR2 sequences are LNHDA and SQIVND (reference sequence). With V trimmed by 3 bases and J by 6 bases, 5 bases remained unmatched. CDR3 sequence: CASSITGQGTEQYF. CDR3 DNA: TGTGCCAGTAGTATTACGGGACAGGGGACCGAGCAGTACTTC.

The chain joins TRBV2 to TRBJ2-3, with TRBD2 matching 12 bases. Germline V gene sequence: CDR1 SNHLY, CDR2 FYNNEI. The CDR3 sequence is 15 residues long. V lost 4 bases, J lost 9 bases, and 8 bases stayed unmatched. The CDR3 sequence: CASSASGGAGGTQYF. Written as DNA, the CDR3 is TGTGCCAGCAGTGCTAGCGGGGGGGCAGGTGGCACGCAGTATTTT. Using reference TRBV2 and TRBJ2-3 for the parts outside the CDR3, the full variable domain is EPEVTQTPSHQVTQMGQEVILRCVPISNHLYFYWYRQILGQKVEFLVSFYNNEISEKSEIFDDQFSVERPDGSNFTLKIRSTKLEDSAMYFCASSASGGAGGTQYFGPGTRLTVL.

V gene TRBV21-1 combines with J gene TRBJ2-1; no DNA check was done on the table's D call, TRBD2. TRBV21-1 is shown as a pseudogene. The CDR3 has 16 residues. CDR3 loop: CASSTSGRPSYNEQFF. CDR3 sequence (DNA): TGTGCCAGCAGCACTAGCGGGAGGCCCTCCTACAATGAGCAGTTCTTC.

The rearrangement uses TRBV28 and TRBJ2-5; D not resolved. Per the germline V gene, CDR1 is MDHEN and CDR2 is SYDVKM. Trimming shortened V by 6 bases and J by 0 bases, and 17 bases separated the two germline ends. This CDR3 is built from 16 residues. This CDR3 reads CASRGPLLTHQETQYF. The CDR3 DNA sequence: TGTGCCAGCAGGGGTCCACTACTCACTCACCAAGAGACCCAGTACTTC.

This rearrangement joins TRBV5-4 to TRBJ2-2, with D tentatively TRBD2 (6 bases). V was shortened by 5 bases and J by 7 bases, with 9 bases between the two germline ends. Germline CDR1 SGHNT, CDR2 YYREEE (reference sequence). CDR3 size: 12 residues. The CDR3 protein is CASSGAGGELFF. The DNA for the CDR3 is TGTGCCAGCAGTGGAGCGGGCGGGGAGCTGTTTTTT.

The rearrangement links TRBV13 to TRBJ1-1, with 7 bases lining up with TRBD1. V trimming: 0 bases; J trimming: 11 bases; junction bases outside the gene matches: 6. The germline gives CDR1 PRHDT, CDR2 FYEKMQ (reference sequence). This CDR3 has 13 residues. In DNA form, the CDR3 reads TGTGCCAGCAGCTTAGGGACAGGGCGACAGGCTTTCTTT. This codes for CASSLGTGRQAFF.

This clone has only a few counts. The chain uses TRBV3-1 (or the pseudogene TRBV3-2) and TRBJ2-5, with 9 bases aligning to TRBD2. From germline, CDR1 is LGHDT and CDR2 YNNKEL (reference sequence). The CDR3 totals 15 residues. Trimming took 2 bases from V and 5 from J; bases not matched to a gene: 6. CDR3 protein: CASSQSRTSDETQYF. The CDR3 DNA reads as TGTGCCAGCAGCCAAAGCCGGACTAGCGACGAGACCCAGTACTTC.

The genes are TRBV5-1 and TRBJ1-5; D possibly corresponds to TRBD1 (5 bases). The CDR3 runs to 16 residues. V shed 0 bases and J shed 1 base, with 11 bases lying between them. Looked up from germline, CDR1 is SGHRS and CDR2 is YFSETQ. Written as DNA, the CDR3 is TGCGCCAGCAGCTTGGTTCCGCGGGGGAGCAATCAGCCCCAGCATTTT. Amino acid sequence: CASSLVPRGSNQPQHF.

The chain uses TRBV11-2 and TRBJ2-1; 9 positions agree with TRBD2. CDR3 size: 15 residues. Germline trimming cut 6 bases from V and 0 bases from J; bases unmatched to any gene: 3. Germline V gives CDR1 SGHAT, CDR2 FQNNGV. CDR3 sequence reads: CASRRREGSYNEQFF. As DNA, the CDR3 is TGTGCCAGCAGAAGGCGGGAGGGCTCCTACAATGAGCAGTTCTTC.

The J gene is TRBJ2-1, the V gene TRBV14, with 8 positions matching TRBD2. The CDR3 consists of 14 residues. Per the germline V gene, CDR1 is SGHDN and CDR2 is FVKESK. J gave up 6 bases and V 5 bases, and 6 bases lay outside the gene matches. DNA of the CDR3: TGTGCCAGCAGCTTCCCGGGACTAGGCAATGAGCAGTTCTTC. This translates into CASSFPGLGNEQFF.